Below are 25 T cell receptor beta chains sequenced from a single sample in a study of blood T cell repertoires in COVID-19. Assay used: immunoSEQ multiplex PCR; TCRdb lists only in-frame clones, some missing. This sample has about 150,000 clones, with roughly 82% found just once. Specimen: peripheral blood. These receptors all stem from a man aged 70-80 years with acute or convalescent COVID-19.

CDR3 protein: CATSPPGGFYEQYF. DNA of the CDR3: TGTGCCACCAGCCCCCCTGGAGGATTCTACGAGCAGTACTTC. The V gene is TRBV15, the J gene TRBJ2-7; maybe TRBD2 (5 bases). Trimming removed 5 bases at V and 3 bases at J, with 14 bases between. Germline-derived CDR1 and CDR2 are LNHNV and YYDKDF (reference sequence). This CDR3 is built from 14 residues.

V is TRBV28 and J is TRBJ1-6; 10 bases align to TRBD1. The CDR3 covers 16 residues. V dropped 5 bases and J dropped 4; count of bases not matched to a gene: 5. Per germline, CDR1 MDHEN and CDR2 SYDVKM. The CDR3 here is CASSNPGQGYNSPLHF. CDR3 nucleotide sequence: TGTGCCAGCAGTAATCCGGGACAGGGGTATAATTCACCCCTCCACTTT.

The chain recombines TRBV5-1 with TRBJ2-5, with a tentative D call TRBD1 (5 bases). The CDR3 is 15 residues long. Germline-derived CDR1 and CDR2 are SGHRS and YFSETQ. With 1 base removed from V and 1 base from J, the gap between germline ends came to 11 bases. The DNA for the CDR3 is TGCGCCAGCAGCTTGCAGGCAGGGCCCCAAGAGACCCAGTACTTC. This encodes CASSLQAGPQETQYF.

The rearrangement joins TRBV6-5 to TRBJ1-4; no clear D gene. The V and J ends lost 8 bases and 3 bases respectively, with 7 bases between them. There are 12 residues in the CDR3. CDR1 is MNHEY, CDR2 SVGAGI, per germline. The CDR3 DNA sequence: TGTGCCAGCGAGCGGTCTAATGAAAAACTGTTTTTT. This gives the protein CASERSNEKLFF.

The chain joins TRBV3-1 (or the pseudogene TRBV3-2) to TRBJ2-7, with a possible D match to TRBD2 (5 bases). V was cut by 1 base and J by 4 bases, with 14 bases left in between. Germline CDR1 LGHDT, CDR2 YNNKEL (reference sequence). The length of the CDR3 is 15 residues. The CDR3: CASSQGRKTGYEQYF. CDR3 nucleotides: TGTGCCAGCAGCCAAGGGAGAAAGACGGGATACGAGCAGTACTTC.

This clone was detected a few times. The chain couples TRBV5-6 to TRBJ1-1; D is uncertain. The CDR3 covers 11 residues. Trimming took off 2 bases at V and 7 bases at J, with 6 bases between the two ends. Germline V lookup: CDR1 SGHDT, CDR2 YYEEEE. The CDR3 DNA sequence: TGTGCCAGCAGCTTACAGAATGAAGCTTTCTTT. Encoded protein: CASSLQNEAFF.

This clone has just one count. The J gene is TRBJ1-4, the V gene TRBV28, with D possibly being TRBD1 (5 bases). Trimming removed 1 base from V and 8 bases from J, with 14 bases in between. The CDR3 has 15 amino acids. In germline, CDR1 is MDHEN, CDR2 SYDVKM. DNA of the CDR3: TGTGCCAGCAGTTTATCCAGGGCCGCGTTCGAAAAACTGTTTTTT. It codes for CASSLSRAAFEKLFF.

This chain uses TRBV18 with TRBJ1-2; D is possibly TRBD1 (6 bases). The V end was cut by 3 bases, the J end by 6 bases, with 17 bases between. In germline, CDR1 is KGHSH, CDR2 LQKENI. This CDR3 spans 15 amino acids. CDR3 sequence reads: CASSPSGQLQHGYTF. CDR3 coding DNA: TGTGCCAGCTCACCTTCCGGACAGTTACAACATGGCTACACCTTC.

The chain joins TRBV25-1 to TRBJ2-5, with 7 bases that match TRBD2. CDR3 length: 16 amino acids. From germline, CDR1 is MGHDK and CDR2 SYGVNS. The trim removed 3 bases at V and 4 bases at J, leaving 11 bases unmatched. The CDR3 region is CASSEGGGAGVETQYF. The CDR3 DNA reads TGTGCCAGCAGTGAGGGGGGAGGCGCGGGAGTAGAGACCCAGTACTTC.

This rearrangement joins TRBV5-4 to TRBJ2-2, with 9 bases aligning to TRBD2. J was trimmed by 5 bases and V by 3 bases; bases with no gene match: 8. The CDR3 totals 16 residues. The V gene's germline CDR1 is SGHNT and CDR2 YYREEE (reference sequence). The chain's CDR3 is CASSSPLAGQTGELFF. CDR3 bases: TGTGCCAGCAGCTCGCCCCTAGCGGGACAAACCGGGGAGCTGTTTTTT.

The chain combines TRBV7-2 with TRBJ1-5; the D gene is possibly TRBD1 (5 bases). CDR3 length equals 15 residues. Trimming left V 0 bases short and J 6 bases short, with 12 bases between. CDR1 is SGHTA and CDR2 is FQGNSA in the germline V gene. CDR3: CASSLASRVGQPQHF. The CDR3 nucleotides are TGTGCCAGCAGCTTAGCGTCCAGGGTGGGTCAGCCCCAGCATTTT.

V and J are TRBV2 and TRBJ1-5, with 10 positions matching TRBD1. The V and J ends lost 5 bases and 7 bases, in that order; junction bases with no gene match: 8. This CDR3 has 15 amino acids. Germline loops: CDR1 SNHLY, CDR2 FYNNEI. CDR3 DNA: TGTGCCAGCAGTCCCCAGACAGGGGGCGGGCAGCCCCAGCATTTT. It specifies CASSPQTGGGQPQHF.

The V and J genes are TRBV30 and TRBJ1-4; 8 bases are shared with TRBD1. The V gene's germline CDR1 is GTSNPN and CDR2 SVGIG (reference sequence). The CDR3 consists of 15 residues. Trimming cost V 3 bases and J 7 bases; bases outside gene matches: 10. CDR3 sequence: CAWRETGGAGEKLFF. The DNA for the CDR3 is TGTGCCTGGAGGGAAACAGGGGGGGCCGGTGAAAAACTGTTTTTT.

The V gene is TRBV7-9, the J gene TRBJ2-6; the D is unclear. V was shortened by 1 base and J by 0 bases, with 4 bases between the two germline ends. This CDR3 comprises 15 residues. Per germline, CDR1 SEHNR and CDR2 FQNEAQ (reference sequence). CDR3 sequence reads: CASSLDTSGANVLTF. The CDR3 region has the DNA TGTGCCAGCAGCTTAGACACCTCTGGGGCCAACGTCCTGACTTTC.

This chain joins TRBV19 and TRBJ1-2; D remains ambiguous. V lost 8 bases to trimming and J lost 3 bases, with 10 bases between them. This CDR3 is built from 12 residues. CDR1 and CDR2 from the germline V gene are LNHDA and SQIVND (reference sequence). CDR3 protein: CASGNRDYGYTF. The CDR3 DNA reads TGTGCCAGTGGAAACAGAGACTATGGCTACACCTTC.

Concerning this clone itself: A junction boundary mismatches the germline segment, possibly from a read error. The chain has TRBV4-1 and TRBJ2-7; weak D call: TRBD1 (6 bases). The germline CDR1 and CDR2 sequences are MGHRA and YSYEKL. The CDR3 consists of 13 residues. The CDR3 loop is CANSHPQGYEQYF. The CDR3 nucleotides are TGCGCCAACAGCCACCCACAGGGCTACGAGCAGTACTTC.

This clone was seen a few times. This chain uses TRBV29-1 with TRBJ1-3; a possible D gene is TRBD1 (5 bases). CDR1 and CDR2 from the germline V gene are SQVTM and ANQGSEA. This CDR3 comprises 13 residues. The V end lost 4 bases, the J end lost 4 bases, and 11 bases lay between the germline ends. CDR3 sequence reads: CSVARVGGNTIYF. Here the CDR3 DNA reads TGCAGCGTTGCCAGGGTGGGAGGAAACACCATATATTTT.

This rearrangement joins TRBV9 to TRBJ2-5; unclear D gene. Germline V gene data show CDR1 as SGDLS and CDR2 as YYNGEE. Trimming pared 0 bases from V and 5 bases from J, leaving 11 bases between. The CDR3 extends over 14 amino acids. In nucleotides, the CDR3 is TGTGCCAGCAGCGTAGGGGTAGCCGTGGAGACCCAGTACTTC. This codes for CASSVGVAVETQYF.

The rearrangement joins TRBV7-9 to TRBJ1-4, with D perhaps matching TRBD1 (6 bases). Germline CDR1 SEHNR, CDR2 FQNEAQ (reference sequence). CDR3 size: 15 residues. V gave up 4 bases and J gave up 5 bases, with 14 bases separating them. For the CDR3, the DNA is TGTGCCAGCAGCTCGGACCGGACAGAGAATGAAAAACTGTTTTTT. This translates into CASSSDRTENEKLFF.

The rearrangement joins TRBV28 to TRBJ1-1; 8 bases are a match to TRBD1. Germline V gene sequence: CDR1 MDHEN, CDR2 SYDVKM. CDR3 length: 13 amino acids. After removal of 7 bases from V and 5 bases from J, the junction contained 6 bases not matched to a gene. The CDR3 DNA reads TGTGCCAGCATATCAGGGGGCTTTACTGAAGCTTTCTTT. It yields the protein CASISGGFTEAFF.

The rearrangement links TRBV7-9 to TRBJ1-1; D not certain. Per germline, CDR1 SEHNR and CDR2 FQNEAQ (reference sequence). The CDR3 is 13 residues long. Trimming removed 3 bases from V and 1 base from J, with 6 bases in between. Written as DNA, the CDR3 is TGTGCCAGCAGCTTTTCAGAGAACACTGAAGCTTTCTTT. It translates to CASSFSENTEAFF.

The chain carries TRBV6-6 and TRBJ1-2, with 8 bases matching TRBD1. CDR3 length equals 17 residues. The V segment lost 5 bases and the J segment 3 bases; nucleotides outside the gene matches: 14. Germline V CDR1 and CDR2: MNHNY, SVGAGI (reference sequence). Here the CDR3 reads CASSPQTGAGFHYGYTF. The CDR3 bases are TGTGCCAGCAGTCCTCAGACAGGGGCTGGATTTCACTATGGCTACACCTTC.

The chain is built from TRBV6-5 and TRBJ2-1, with D possibly being TRBD1 (6 bases). Germline V gene lookup returns CDR1 MNHEY and CDR2 SVGAGI. This CDR3 has 14 residues. Trimming pared 7 bases from V and 2 bases from J, leaving 12 bases between. The DNA of the CDR3 is TGTGCCAGCAAGGAAGGACAGACCTACAATGAGCAGTTCTTC. Its translation: CASKEGQTYNEQFF.

The CDR3 loop is CASSNSGANVLTF. The DNA for the CDR3 is TGTGCCAGCAGCAACTCTGGGGCCAACGTCCTGACTTTC. The chain recombines TRBV12-3 or TRBV12-4 with TRBJ2-6; D gene uncertain. The V end lost 6 bases, the J end lost 0 bases, and 3 bases lay between the germline ends. The CDR3 sequence is 13 residues long.

This chain joins TRBV5-1 and TRBJ2-3, with 15 bases identical to TRBD2. Germline values: CDR1 SGHRS, CDR2 YFSETQ. Trimming cost V 4 bases and J 6 bases; bases outside gene matches: 18. The CDR3 has 20 residues. CDR3 loop: CASSREPGLAGGVSDDTQYF. Here the CDR3 DNA reads TGCGCCAGCAGCAGAGAACCGGGACTAGCGGGAGGAGTAAGTGACGATACGCAGTATTTT.